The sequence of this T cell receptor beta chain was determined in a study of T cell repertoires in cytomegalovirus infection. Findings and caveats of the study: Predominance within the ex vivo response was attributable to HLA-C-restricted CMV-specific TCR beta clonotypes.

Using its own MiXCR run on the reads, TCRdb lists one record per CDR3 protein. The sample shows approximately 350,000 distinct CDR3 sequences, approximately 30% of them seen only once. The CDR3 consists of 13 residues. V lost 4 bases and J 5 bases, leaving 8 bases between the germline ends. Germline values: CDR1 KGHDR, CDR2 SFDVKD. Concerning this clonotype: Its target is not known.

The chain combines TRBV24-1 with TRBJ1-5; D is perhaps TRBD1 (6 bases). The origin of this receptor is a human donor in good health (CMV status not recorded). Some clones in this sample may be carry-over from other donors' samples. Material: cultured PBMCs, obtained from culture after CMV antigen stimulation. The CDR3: CATSERTDQPQHF. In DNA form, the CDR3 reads TGTGCCACCAGTGAGCGGACAGATCAGCCCCAGCATTTT.